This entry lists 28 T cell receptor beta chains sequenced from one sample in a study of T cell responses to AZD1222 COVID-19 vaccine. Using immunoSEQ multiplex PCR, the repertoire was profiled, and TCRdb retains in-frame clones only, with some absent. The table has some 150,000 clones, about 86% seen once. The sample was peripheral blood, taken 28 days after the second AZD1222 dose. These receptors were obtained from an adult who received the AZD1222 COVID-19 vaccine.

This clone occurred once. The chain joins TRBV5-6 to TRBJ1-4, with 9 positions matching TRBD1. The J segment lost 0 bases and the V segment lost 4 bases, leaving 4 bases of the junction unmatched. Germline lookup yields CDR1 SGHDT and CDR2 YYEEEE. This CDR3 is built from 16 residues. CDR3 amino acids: CASSPDRGSTNEKLFF. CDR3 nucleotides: TGTGCCAGCAGCCCGGACAGGGGATCAACTAATGAAAAACTGTTTTTT. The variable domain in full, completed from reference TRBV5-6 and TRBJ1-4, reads DAGVTQSPTHLIKTRGQQVTLRCSPKSGHDTVSWYQQALGQGPQFIFQYYEEEERQRGNFPDRFSGHQFPNYSSELNVNALLLGDSALYLCASSPDRGSTNEKLFFGSGTQLSVL.

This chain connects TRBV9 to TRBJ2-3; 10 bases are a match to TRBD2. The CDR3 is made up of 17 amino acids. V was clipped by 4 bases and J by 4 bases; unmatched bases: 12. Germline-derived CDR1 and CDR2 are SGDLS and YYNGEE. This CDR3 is CASSPGGSGGRADTQYF. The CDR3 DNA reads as TGTGCCAGCAGCCCCGGTGGTAGCGGGGGGCGCGCAGATACGCAGTATTTT.

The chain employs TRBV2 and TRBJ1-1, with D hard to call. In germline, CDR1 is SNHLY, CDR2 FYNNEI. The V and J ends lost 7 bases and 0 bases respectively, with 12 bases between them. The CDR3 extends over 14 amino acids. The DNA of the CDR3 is TGTGCCAGCACTGCATCTTTTATGAACACTGAAGCTTTCTTT. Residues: CASTASFMNTEAFF.

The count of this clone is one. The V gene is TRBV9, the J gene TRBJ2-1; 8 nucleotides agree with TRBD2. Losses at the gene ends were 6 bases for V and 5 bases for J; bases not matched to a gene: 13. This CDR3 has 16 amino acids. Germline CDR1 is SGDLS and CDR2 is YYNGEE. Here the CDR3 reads CASTKFGSGGNNEQFF. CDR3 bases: TGTGCCAGCACCAAATTCGGGAGCGGGGGAAACAATGAGCAGTTCTTC. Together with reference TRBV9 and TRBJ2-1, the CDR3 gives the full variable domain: DSGVTQTPKHLITATGQRVTLRCSPRSGDLSVYWYQQSLDQGLQFLIQYYNGEERAKGNILERFSAQQFPDLHSELNLSSLELGDSALYFCASTKFGSGGNNEQFFGPGTRLTVL.

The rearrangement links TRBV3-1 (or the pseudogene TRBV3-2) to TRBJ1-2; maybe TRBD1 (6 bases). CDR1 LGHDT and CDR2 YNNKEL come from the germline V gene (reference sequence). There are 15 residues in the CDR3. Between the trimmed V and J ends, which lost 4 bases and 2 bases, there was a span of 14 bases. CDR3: CASSPVRDTNYGYTF. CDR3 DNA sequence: TGTGCCAGCAGCCCAGTCCGGGACACCAACTATGGCTACACCTTC.

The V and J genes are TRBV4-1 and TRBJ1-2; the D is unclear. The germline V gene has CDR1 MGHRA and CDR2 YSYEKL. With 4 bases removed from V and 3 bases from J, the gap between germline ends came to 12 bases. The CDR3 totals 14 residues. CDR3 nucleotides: TGCGCCAGCAGCCGAACCAACGAGGACTATGGCTACACCTTC. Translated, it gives CASSRTNEDYGYTF.

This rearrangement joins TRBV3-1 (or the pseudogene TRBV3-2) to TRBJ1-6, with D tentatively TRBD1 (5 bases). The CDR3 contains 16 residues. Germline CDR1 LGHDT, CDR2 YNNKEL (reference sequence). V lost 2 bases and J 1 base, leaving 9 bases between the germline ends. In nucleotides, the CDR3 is TGTGCCAGCAGCCAACCTCAGGGTTCCTATAATTCACCCCTCCACTTT. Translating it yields CASSQPQGSYNSPLHF.

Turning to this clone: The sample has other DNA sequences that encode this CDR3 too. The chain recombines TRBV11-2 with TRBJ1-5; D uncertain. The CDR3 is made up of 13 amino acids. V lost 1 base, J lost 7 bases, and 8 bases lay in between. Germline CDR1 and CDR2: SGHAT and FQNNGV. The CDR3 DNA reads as TGTGCCAGCAGCTTAGGGGGAACCCAGCCCCAGCATTTT. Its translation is CASSLGGTQPQHF.

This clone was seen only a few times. This chain's CDR3 is CASSSPFVGEGQYEQYF. In DNA, the CDR3 is TGTGCCAGCAGCTCCCCCTTTGTGGGGGAGGGCCAGTACGAGCAGTACTTC. This chain links TRBV7-9 with TRBJ2-7; TRBD2 matches 7 bases. The germline gives CDR1 SEHNR, CDR2 FQNEAQ (reference sequence). Germline trimming cut 4 bases from V and 4 bases from J; bases unmatched to any gene: 16. CDR3 length: 17 amino acids. The complete variable domain, with remaining parts taken from reference TRBV7-9 and TRBJ2-7, reads DTGVSQNPRHKITKRGQNVTFRCDPISEHNRLYWYRQTLGQGPEFLTYFQNEAQLEKSRLLSDRFSAERPKGSFSTLEIQRTEQGDSAMYLCASSSPFVGEGQYEQYFGPGTRLTVT.

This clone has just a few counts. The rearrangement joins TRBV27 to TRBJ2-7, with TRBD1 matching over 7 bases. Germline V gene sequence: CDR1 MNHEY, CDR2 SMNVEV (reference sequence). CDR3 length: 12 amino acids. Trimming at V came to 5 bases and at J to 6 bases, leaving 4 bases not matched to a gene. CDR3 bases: TGTGCCAGCAGTCCGACAGGGTTCGAGCAGTACTTC. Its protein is CASSPTGFEQYF.

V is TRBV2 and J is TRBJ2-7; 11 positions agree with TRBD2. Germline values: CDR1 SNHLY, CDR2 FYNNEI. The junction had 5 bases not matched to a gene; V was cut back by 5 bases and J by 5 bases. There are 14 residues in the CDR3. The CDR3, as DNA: TGTGCCAGCAGTCCACTAGCGGGGGTGAACGAGCAGTACTTC. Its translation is CASSPLAGVNEQYF.

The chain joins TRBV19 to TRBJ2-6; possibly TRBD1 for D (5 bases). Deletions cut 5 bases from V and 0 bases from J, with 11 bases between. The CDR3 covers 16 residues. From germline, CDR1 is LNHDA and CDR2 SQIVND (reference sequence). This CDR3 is CASSPRGYSGANVLTF. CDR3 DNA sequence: TGTGCCAGTAGTCCTAGGGGATACTCTGGGGCCAACGTCCTGACTTTC.

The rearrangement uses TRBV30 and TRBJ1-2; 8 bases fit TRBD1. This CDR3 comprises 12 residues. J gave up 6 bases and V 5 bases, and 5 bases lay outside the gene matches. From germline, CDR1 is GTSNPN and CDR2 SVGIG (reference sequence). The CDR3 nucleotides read TGTGCCTGGCGGACAGGGAGGGATGGCTACACCTTC. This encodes CAWRTGRDGYTF.

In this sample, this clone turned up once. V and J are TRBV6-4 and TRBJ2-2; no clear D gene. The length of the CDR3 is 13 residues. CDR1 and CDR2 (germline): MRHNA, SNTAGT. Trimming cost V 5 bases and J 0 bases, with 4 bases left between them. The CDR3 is CASSKSNTGELFF. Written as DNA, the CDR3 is TGTGCCAGCAGTAAATCGAACACCGGGGAGCTGTTTTTT.

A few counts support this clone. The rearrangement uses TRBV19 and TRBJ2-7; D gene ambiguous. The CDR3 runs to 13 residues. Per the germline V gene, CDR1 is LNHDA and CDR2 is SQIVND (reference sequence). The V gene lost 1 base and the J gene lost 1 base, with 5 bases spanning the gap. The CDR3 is CASSIAVSYEQYF. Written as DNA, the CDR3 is TGTGCCAGTAGTATAGCGGTGTCCTACGAGCAGTACTTC.

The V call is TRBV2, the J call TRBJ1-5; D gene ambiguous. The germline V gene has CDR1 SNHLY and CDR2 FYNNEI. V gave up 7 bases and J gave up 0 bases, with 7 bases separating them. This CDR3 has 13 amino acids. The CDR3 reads CASTWPSNQPQHF. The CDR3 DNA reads TGTGCCAGCACTTGGCCTAGCAATCAGCCCCAGCATTTT. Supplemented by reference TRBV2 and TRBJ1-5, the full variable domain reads EPEVTQTPSHQVTQMGQEVILRCVPISNHLYFYWYRQILGQKVEFLVSFYNNEISEKSEIFDDQFSVERPDGSNFTLKIRSTKLEDSAMYFCASTWPSNQPQHFGDGTRLSIL.

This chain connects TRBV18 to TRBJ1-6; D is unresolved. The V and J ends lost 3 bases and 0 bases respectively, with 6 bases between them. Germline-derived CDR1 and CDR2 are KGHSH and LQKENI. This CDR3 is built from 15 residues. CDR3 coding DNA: TGTGCCAGCTCACCGATGAGCTCCTATAATTCACCCCTCCACTTT. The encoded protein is CASSPMSSYNSPLHF.

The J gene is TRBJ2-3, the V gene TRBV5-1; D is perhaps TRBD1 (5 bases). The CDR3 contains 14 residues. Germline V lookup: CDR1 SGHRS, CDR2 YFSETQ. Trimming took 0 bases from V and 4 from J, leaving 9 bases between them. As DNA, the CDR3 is TGCGCCAGCAGCTTGGGGACAATACCAGATACGCAGTATTTT. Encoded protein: CASSLGTIPDTQYF. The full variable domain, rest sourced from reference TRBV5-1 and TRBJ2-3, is KAGVTQTPRYLIKTRGQQVTLSCSPISGHRSVSWYQQTPGQGLQFLFEYFSETQRNKGNFPGRFSGRQFSNSRSEMNVSTLELGDSALYLCASSLGTIPDTQYFGPGTRLTVL.

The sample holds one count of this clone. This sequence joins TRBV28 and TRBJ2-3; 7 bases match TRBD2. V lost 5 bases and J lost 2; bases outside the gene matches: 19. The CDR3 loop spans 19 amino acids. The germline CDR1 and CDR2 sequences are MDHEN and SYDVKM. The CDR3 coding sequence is TGTGCCAGCAGTCTAAGCCCTAACTCCTGGCGGGGGAACACAGATACGCAGTATTTT. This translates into CASSLSPNSWRGNTDTQYF.

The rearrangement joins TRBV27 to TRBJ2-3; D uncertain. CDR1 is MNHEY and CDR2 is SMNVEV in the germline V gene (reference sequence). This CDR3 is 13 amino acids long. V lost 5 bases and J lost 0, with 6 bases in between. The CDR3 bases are TGTGCCAGCAGTCCAGCTAGCACAGATACGCAGTATTTT. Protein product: CASSPASTDTQYF.

The CDR3 DNA reads as TGTGCCAGCTCTTACAGGGGGACTCAGCCCCAGCATTTT. It specifies CASSYRGTQPQHF. The chain employs TRBV6-5 and TRBJ1-5, with TRBD1 matching 8 bases. With 8 bases clipped from V and 6 bases from J, the junction kept 6 bases outside the gene matches. The germline V gene encodes CDR1 MNHEY and CDR2 SVGAGI. CDR3 length: 13 amino acids.

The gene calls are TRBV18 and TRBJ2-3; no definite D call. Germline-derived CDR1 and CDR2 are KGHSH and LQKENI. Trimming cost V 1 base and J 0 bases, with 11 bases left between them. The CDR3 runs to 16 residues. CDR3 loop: CASSPQAGASTDTQYF. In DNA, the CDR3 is TGTGCCAGCTCACCACAGGCAGGCGCTAGCACAGATACGCAGTATTTT.

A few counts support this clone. CDR3 nucleotides: TGCGCCAGCAGCCCGGTCAGACGAGGGGATGAAAAACTGTTTTTT. Amino acid sequence: CASSPVRRGDEKLFF. The genes are TRBV23-1 and TRBJ1-4; D possibly corresponds to TRBD1 (5 bases). TRBV23-1 counts as an open reading frame of uncertain function. CDR3 length: 15 amino acids. V was pared by 6 bases and J by 6 bases, with 17 bases between.

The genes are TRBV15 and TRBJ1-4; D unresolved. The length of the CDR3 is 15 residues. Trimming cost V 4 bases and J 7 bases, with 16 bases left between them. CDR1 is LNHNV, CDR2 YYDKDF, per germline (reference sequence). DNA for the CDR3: TGTGCCACCAGCACCTTACAAAGACTGGGTGAAAAACTGTTTTTT. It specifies CATSTLQRLGEKLFF.

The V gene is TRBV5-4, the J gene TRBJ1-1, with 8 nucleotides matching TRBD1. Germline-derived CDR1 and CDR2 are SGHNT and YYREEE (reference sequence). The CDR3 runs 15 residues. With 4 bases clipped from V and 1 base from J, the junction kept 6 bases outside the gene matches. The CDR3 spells CASSAGGSENTEAFF. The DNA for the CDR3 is TGTGCCAGCAGCGCAGGGGGCAGCGAGAACACTGAAGCTTTCTTT.

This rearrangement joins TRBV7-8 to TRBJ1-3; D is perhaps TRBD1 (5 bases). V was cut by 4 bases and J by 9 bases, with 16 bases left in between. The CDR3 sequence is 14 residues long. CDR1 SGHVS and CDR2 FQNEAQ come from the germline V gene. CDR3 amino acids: CASSSVQGSGTIYF. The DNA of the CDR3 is TGTGCCAGCAGCTCCGTCCAGGGTAGCGGCACCATATATTTT.

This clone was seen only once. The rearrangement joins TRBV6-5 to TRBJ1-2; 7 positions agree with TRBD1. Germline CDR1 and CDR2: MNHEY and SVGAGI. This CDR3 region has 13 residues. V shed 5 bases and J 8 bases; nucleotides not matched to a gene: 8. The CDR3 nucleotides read TGTGCCAGCAGTACGGGACAGTTAGGCGGCTACACCTTC. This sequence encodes CASSTGQLGGYTF.

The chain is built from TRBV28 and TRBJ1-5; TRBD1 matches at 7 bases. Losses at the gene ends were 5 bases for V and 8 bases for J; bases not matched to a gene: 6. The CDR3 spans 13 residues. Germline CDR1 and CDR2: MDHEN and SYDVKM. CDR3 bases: TGTGCCAGCAGTGTGGAGGGGGCAAAGCCCCAGCATTTT. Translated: CASSVEGAKPQHF.